This TCR beta chain was sequenced for a study of T cell repertoires in cytomegalovirus infection (dated by TCRdb to between 2018 and 2021). In the study overall: The peptide stimulations were aimed at well-studied HLA-B-restricted epitopes as well as recently identified HLA-C-restricted CMV epitopes, whose presentation resists viral immunomodulation. Because public TCR beta signatures pointed to carriage of CMV infection together with the matching HLA type, the HLA type of each donor mattered for the analysis.

The meaning of the sample's treatment or condition label: in vitro stimulation with specific CMV peptide epitopes to enrich CMV-specific T cells. The germline V end is reduced by 0 bases and the J end by 5 bases; junction bases left unmatched: 5. The CDR3 contains 16 residues, cysteine and phenylalanine counted. Only the CDR3 DNA stays, 48 bases, in frame from base 1. From a lookup of the germline V gene, CDR1 and CDR2 are SGHTA and FQGNSA. These reads were obtained on an Illumina HiSeq 1500. Clones were called with MiXCR by TCRdb after fastp trimmed the public reads at Q25, and only in-frame beta chains were retained. Rows with one shared CDR3 protein collapse into an entry with the most common genes and DNA. The sample table contains approximately 120,000 distinct CDR3 sequences; only one count was recorded for about 32% of them. The ten biggest clones cover 58% of the sample. What the research found in general, with its limitations: Carriers of CMV infection plus the relevant HLA type were discriminated by the cumulative frequency of public TCR beta family members in the study cohort and in an independent approximately 360-donor cohort. The ex vivo response was dominated by HLA-C-restricted CMV-specific TCR beta clonotypes, which also provided the single most frequent clonotype in two of eight donors.

Notes on this clonotype: The specificity of this receptor is unknown. Nothing much larger sits one base from this clone, and base qualities are not available.

The clonotype comes from a human donor in good health (CMV status not recorded). Some clones in this sample may be carry-over from other donors' samples. The receptor chain draws on TRBV7-2 and TRBJ2-5; 11 nucleotides in the junction match TRBD2. The source was CD8+ T cells from cultured PBMCs, collected from culture after CMV antigen stimulation. The CDR3 region reads CASSLAVAGGQETQYF. Read as DNA, the sequence is TGTGCCAGCAGCTTAGCAGTAGCGGGGGGGCAGGAGACCCAGTACTTC.